In its sample, the clone carrying this TCR beta chain was seen many times. V was shortened by 4 bases and J by 2 bases, with 8 bases between the two germline ends. Germline V CDR1 and CDR2: SQVTM, ANQGSEA. This CDR3 has 13 residues. Preparing the TCRbeta library involved the use of unique molecular identifiers. TCRdb passed the PCR reads through MiXCR, listing each CDR3 protein once. The sample consists of 400,000 to 500,000 distinct CDR3 sequences, 11% of them appearing once. This sample stems from a study of T-cell reconstitution after alpha-beta-depleted transplantation in children. The source of this sequence is a human donor who donated a stem cell graft to a child with acute myeloid leukemia. This chain connects TRBV29-1 to TRBJ2-2, with D tentatively TRBD1 or TRBD2 (5 bases each). Material: PBMCs from the stem cell graft donor, obtained from the stem cell graft. CDR3 residues: CSVVGGNTGELFF. CDR3 DNA: TGCAGCGTTGTTGGGGGAAACACCGGGGAGCTGTTTTTT.